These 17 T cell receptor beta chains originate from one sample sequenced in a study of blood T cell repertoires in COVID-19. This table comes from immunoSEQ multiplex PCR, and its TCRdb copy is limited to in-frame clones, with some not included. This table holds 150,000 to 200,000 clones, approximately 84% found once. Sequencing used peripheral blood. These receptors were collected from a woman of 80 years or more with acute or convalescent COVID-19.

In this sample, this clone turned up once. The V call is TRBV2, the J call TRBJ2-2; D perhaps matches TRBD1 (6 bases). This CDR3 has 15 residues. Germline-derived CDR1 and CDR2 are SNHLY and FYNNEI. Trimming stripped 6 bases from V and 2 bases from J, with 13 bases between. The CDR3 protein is CASSPWTENTGELFF. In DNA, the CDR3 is TGTGCCAGCAGCCCCTGGACAGAAAACACCGGGGAGCTGTTTTTT. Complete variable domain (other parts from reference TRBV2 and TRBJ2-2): EPEVTQTPSHQVTQMGQEVILRCVPISNHLYFYWYRQILGQKVEFLVSFYNNEISEKSEIFDDQFSVERPDGSNFTLKIRSTKLEDSAMYFCASSPWTENTGELFFGEGSRLTVL.

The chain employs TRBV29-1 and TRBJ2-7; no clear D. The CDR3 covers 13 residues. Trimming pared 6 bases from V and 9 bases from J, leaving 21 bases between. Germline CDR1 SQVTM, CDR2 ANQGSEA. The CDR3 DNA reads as TGCAGCGTAGGTTATGCGGTTTCGATGGGGCAGTACTTC. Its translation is CSVGYAVSMGQYF.

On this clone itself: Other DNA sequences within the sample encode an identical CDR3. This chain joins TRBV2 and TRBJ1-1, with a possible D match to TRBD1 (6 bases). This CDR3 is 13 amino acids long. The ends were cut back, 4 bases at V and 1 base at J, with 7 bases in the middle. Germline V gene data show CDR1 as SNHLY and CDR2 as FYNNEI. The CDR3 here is CASSGQENTEAFF. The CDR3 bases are TGTGCCAGCAGTGGACAGGAGAACACTGAAGCTTTCTTT.

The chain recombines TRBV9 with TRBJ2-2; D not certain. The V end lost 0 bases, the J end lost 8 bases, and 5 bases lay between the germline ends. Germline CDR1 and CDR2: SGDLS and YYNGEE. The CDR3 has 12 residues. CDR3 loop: CASSVAVGELFF. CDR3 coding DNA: TGTGCCAGCAGCGTAGCTGTAGGGGAGCTGTTTTTT.

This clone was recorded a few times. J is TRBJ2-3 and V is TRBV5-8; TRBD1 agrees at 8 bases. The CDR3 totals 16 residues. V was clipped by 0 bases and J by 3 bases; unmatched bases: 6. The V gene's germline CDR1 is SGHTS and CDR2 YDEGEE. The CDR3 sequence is CASSLGRYRGTDTQYF. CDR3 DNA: TGTGCCAGCAGCTTGGGCCGGTACAGGGGGACAGATACGCAGTATTTT. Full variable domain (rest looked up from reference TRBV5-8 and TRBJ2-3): EAGVTQSPTHLIKTRGQQATLRCSPISGHTSVYWYQQALGLGLQFLLWYDEGEERNRGNFPPRFSGRQFPNYSSELNVNALELEDSALYLCASSLGRYRGTDTQYFGPGTRLTVL.

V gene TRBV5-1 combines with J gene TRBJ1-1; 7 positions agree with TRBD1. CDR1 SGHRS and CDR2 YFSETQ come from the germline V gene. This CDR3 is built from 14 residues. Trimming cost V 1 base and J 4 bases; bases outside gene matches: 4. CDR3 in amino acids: CASSLLGGGTEAFF. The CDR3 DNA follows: TGCGCCAGCAGCTTGTTAGGGGGCGGCACTGAAGCTTTCTTT.

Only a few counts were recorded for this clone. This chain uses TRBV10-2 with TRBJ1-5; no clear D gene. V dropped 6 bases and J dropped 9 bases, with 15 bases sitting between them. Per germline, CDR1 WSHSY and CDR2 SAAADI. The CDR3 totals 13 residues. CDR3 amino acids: CASRPGVGTPQHF. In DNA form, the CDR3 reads TGCGCCAGCAGACCCGGGGTAGGCACGCCCCAGCATTTT.

The CDR3 bases are TGTGCCAGCAGCTTCGGACAGGGAAAAAACACTGAAGCTTTCTTT. This translates into CASSFGQGKNTEAFF. This chain joins TRBV5-6 and TRBJ1-1; 8 nucleotides match TRBD1. With V trimmed by 2 bases and J by 2 bases, 5 bases remained unmatched. The CDR3 spans 15 residues. Germline V gene data show CDR1 as SGHDT and CDR2 as YYEEEE.

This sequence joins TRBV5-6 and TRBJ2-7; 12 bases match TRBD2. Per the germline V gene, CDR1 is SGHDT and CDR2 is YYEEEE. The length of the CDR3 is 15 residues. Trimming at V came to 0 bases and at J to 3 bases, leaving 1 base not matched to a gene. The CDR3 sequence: CASSLGLAGVYEQYF. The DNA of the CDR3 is TGTGCCAGCAGCTTGGGACTAGCGGGGGTCTACGAGCAGTACTTC.

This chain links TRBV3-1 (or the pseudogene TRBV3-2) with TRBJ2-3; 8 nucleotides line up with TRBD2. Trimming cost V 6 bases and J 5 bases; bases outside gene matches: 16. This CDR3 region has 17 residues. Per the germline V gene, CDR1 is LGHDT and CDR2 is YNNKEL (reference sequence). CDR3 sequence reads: CASSLPLETGGRDTQYF. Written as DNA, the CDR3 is TGTGCCAGCAGTCTCCCACTGGAAACGGGAGGGAGAGATACGCAGTATTTT.

CDR3 amino acids: CASSVGGANYGYTF. In nucleotides, the CDR3 is TGTGCCAGCAGCGTCGGGGGGGCTAACTATGGCTACACCTTC. This chain connects TRBV9 to TRBJ1-2; maybe TRBD1 (5 bases). Trimming took 2 bases from V and 0 from J, leaving 8 bases between them. This CDR3 contains 14 residues. From germline, CDR1 is SGDLS and CDR2 YYNGEE.

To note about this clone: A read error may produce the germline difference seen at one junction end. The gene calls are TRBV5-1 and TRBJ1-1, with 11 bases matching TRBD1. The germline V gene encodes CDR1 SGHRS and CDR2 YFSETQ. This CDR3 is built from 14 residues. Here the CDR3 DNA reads TGCGCCAGCAGTTTGGACAGGGGGCAATCCGAAGCTTTCTTT. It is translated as CASSLDRGQSEAFF.

DNA of the CDR3: TGTGCCAGCAGCTTAGATTTTGGTGGCGGGCGGGTTTACAATGAGCAGTTCTTC. Translation gives CASSLDFGGGRVYNEQFF. The V call is TRBV7-2, the J call TRBJ2-1; tentatively, D is TRBD2 (5 bases). The V and J ends lost 1 base and 4 bases respectively, with 20 bases between them. This CDR3 contains 18 residues. Germline loops: CDR1 SGHTA, CDR2 FQGNSA.

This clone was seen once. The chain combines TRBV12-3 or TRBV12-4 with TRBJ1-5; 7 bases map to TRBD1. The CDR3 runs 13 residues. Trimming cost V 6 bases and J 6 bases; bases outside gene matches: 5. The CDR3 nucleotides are TGTGCCAGCAGCCAGGGGGAGCGTCAGCCCCAGCATTTT. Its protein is CASSQGERQPQHF.

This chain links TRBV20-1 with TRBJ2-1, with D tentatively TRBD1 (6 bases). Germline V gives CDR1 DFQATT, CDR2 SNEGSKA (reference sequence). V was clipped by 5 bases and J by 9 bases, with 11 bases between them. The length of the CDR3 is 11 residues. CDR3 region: CSAYRVPEQFF. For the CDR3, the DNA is TGCAGTGCTTACAGGGTTCCTGAGCAGTTCTTC.

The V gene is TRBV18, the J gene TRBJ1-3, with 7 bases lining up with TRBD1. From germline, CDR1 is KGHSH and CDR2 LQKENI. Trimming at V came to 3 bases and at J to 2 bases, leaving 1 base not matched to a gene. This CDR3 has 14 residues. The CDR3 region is CASSPGTAGNTIYF. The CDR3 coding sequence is TGTGCCAGCTCACCTGGGACAGCTGGAAACACCATATATTTT.

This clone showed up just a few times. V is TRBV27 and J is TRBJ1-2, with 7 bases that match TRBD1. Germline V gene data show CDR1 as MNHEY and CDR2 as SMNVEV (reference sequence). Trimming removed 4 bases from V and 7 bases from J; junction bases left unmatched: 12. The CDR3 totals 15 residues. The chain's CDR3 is CASSSLEGAVGGYTF. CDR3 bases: TGTGCCAGCAGTTCCCTAGAGGGGGCCGTTGGTGGCTACACCTTC.